A single sample gave rise to the 28 T cell receptor beta chains below, sequenced in a study of T cell responses to AZD1222 COVID-19 vaccine. Profiling relied on immunoSEQ multiplex PCR, and the TCRdb table lists in-frame clones only, not all of them. The repertoire has roughly 170,000 clones, under 95% of them found once; the top ten carry about 1.5%. Sequencing used peripheral blood, obtained 28 days after the second AZD1222 dose. These receptor sequences come from an adult who received the AZD1222 COVID-19 vaccine.

The rearrangement joins TRBV4-1 to TRBJ2-3; 10 bases align to TRBD1. V trimming: 0 bases; J trimming: 9 bases; junction bases outside the gene matches: 6. The CDR3 consists of 15 residues. The germline V gene encodes CDR1 MGHRA and CDR2 YSYEKL. CDR3 bases: TGCGCCAGCAGCCAAGATACGGGGACAGGGGACACGCAGTATTTT. This encodes CASSQDTGTGDTQYF.

The V call is TRBV29-1, the J call TRBJ1-2; D is unresolved. With 3 bases removed from V and 0 bases from J, the gap between germline ends came to 11 bases. Looked up from germline, CDR1 is SQVTM and CDR2 is ANQGSEA. The CDR3 runs 14 residues. The CDR3 DNA is TGCAGCGTTGAGAGAGGAGCCTCTAACTATGGCTACACCTTC. It is translated as CSVERGASNYGYTF.

This chain uses TRBV6-5 with TRBJ2-5, with D unresolved. Looked up from germline, CDR1 is MNHEY and CDR2 is SVGAGI. CDR3 length: 12 residues. Trimming removed 2 bases from V and 5 bases from J, with 6 bases in between. CDR3 sequence (DNA): TGTGCCAGCAGTTACAGGAAGGAGACCCAGTACTTC. Translated: CASSYRKETQYF.

This chain connects TRBV18 to TRBJ1-2; D gene uncertain. The V gene lost 5 bases and the J gene lost 4 bases, with 5 bases spanning the gap. The germline gives CDR1 KGHSH, CDR2 LQKENI. The CDR3 consists of 11 residues. The CDR3: CASSEFYGYTF. For the CDR3, the DNA is TGTGCCAGCTCAGAGTTCTATGGCTACACCTTC.

This chain links TRBV9 with TRBJ1-2; the D is unclear. The CDR3 has 13 amino acids. The V and J ends lost 1 base and 3 bases respectively, with 7 bases between them. Germline V gene lookup returns CDR1 SGDLS and CDR2 YYNGEE. In nucleotides, the CDR3 is TGTGCCAGCAGCGTACGCTCGGACTATGGCTACACCTTC. Its translation is CASSVRSDYGYTF.

CDR3 DNA: TGTGCCACCAGAACTAGCGGGAGCACAGATACGCAGTATTTT. Protein product: CATRTSGSTDTQYF. The V and J genes are TRBV24-1 and TRBJ2-3; 9 bases align to TRBD2. Germline CDR1 KGHDR, CDR2 SFDVKD. This CDR3 has 14 residues. V was pared by 7 bases and J by 0 bases, with 1 base of the junction left unmatched.

The chain joins TRBV19 to TRBJ1-1; no clear D. The V end was cut by 2 bases, the J end by 3 bases, with 10 bases between. Germline-derived CDR1 and CDR2 are LNHDA and SQIVND (reference sequence). This CDR3 has 14 amino acids. The CDR3 region has the DNA TGTGCCAGTAGTATAAGCGGGGAGCACACTGAAGCTTTCTTT. It specifies CASSISGEHTEAFF.

The chain couples TRBV5-4 to TRBJ2-7; 7 bases are a match to TRBD1. V gave up 4 bases and J gave up 0 bases; unmatched junction bases: 7. The CDR3 contains 15 residues. Germline loops: CDR1 SGHNT, CDR2 YYREEE (reference sequence). In DNA form, the CDR3 reads TGTGCCAGCAGCCCCTTTGGGGACAGCTCCTACGAGCAGTACTTC. Its protein product is CASSPFGDSSYEQYF.

V usage is TRBV18 and J usage is TRBJ2-7; D might be TRBD2 (5 bases). In germline, CDR1 is KGHSH, CDR2 LQKENI. CDR3 size: 14 residues. The germline V and J ends were trimmed by 5 bases and 3 bases, with 14 bases remaining between them. DNA for the CDR3: TGTGCCAGCTCAAACCTTTCGGGGTACTACGAGCAGTACTTC. This gives the protein CASSNLSGYYEQYF.

The gene calls are TRBV3-1 (or the pseudogene TRBV3-2) and TRBJ1-6; possibly TRBD1 for D (5 bases). The germline V gene has CDR1 LGHDT and CDR2 YNNKEL (reference sequence). The CDR3 has 15 residues. V lost 3 bases, J lost 9 bases, and 15 bases lay in between. Here the CDR3 DNA reads TGTGCCAGCAGCCAGGTTGGGGGGGGGACTTCACCCCTCCACTTT. Translating it yields CASSQVGGGTSPLHF.

V gene TRBV12-5 combines with J gene TRBJ1-4, with D perhaps TRBD1 (6 bases). The CDR3 totals 15 residues. Germline V gene sequence: CDR1 LGHNT, CDR2 FRNRAP. The V end was cut by 5 bases, the J end by 6 bases, with 16 bases between. CDR3 coding DNA: TGTGCTAGTGGTATAACCAGGGGCCGCTATGAAAAACTGTTTTTT. Protein product: CASGITRGRYEKLFF.

The V call is TRBV27, the J call TRBJ1-2, with D tentatively TRBD1 (5 bases). The CDR3 contains 12 residues. Trimming pared 7 bases from V and 8 bases from J, leaving 14 bases between. Germline loops: CDR1 MNHEY, CDR2 SMNVEV (reference sequence). The CDR3 reads CASTSGGRGYTF. DNA for the CDR3: TGTGCCAGCACTTCTGGGGGGAGAGGCTACACCTTC.

This chain connects TRBV7-8 to TRBJ1-5; D is possibly TRBD1 (5 bases). Germline V gene data show CDR1 as SGHVS and CDR2 as FQNEAQ. V gave up 5 bases and J gave up 2 bases, with 16 bases separating them. The CDR3 runs to 16 residues. The chain's CDR3 is CASSPRAFQGNQPQHF. DNA of the CDR3: TGTGCCAGCAGCCCCAGGGCATTTCAAGGCAATCAGCCCCAGCATTTT.

V usage is TRBV10-3 and J usage is TRBJ1-1; 9 bases align to TRBD1. The V gene's germline CDR1 is ENHRY and CDR2 SYGVKD. The CDR3 totals 16 residues. Unmatched junction bases numbered 15, after V lost 4 bases and J lost 9 bases. The CDR3: CAISGRLDRGHGKAFF. The CDR3 nucleotides are TGTGCCATCAGTGGCCGATTGGACAGGGGTCATGGGAAAGCTTTCTTT.

V is TRBV28 and J is TRBJ2-7, with no clear D. The ends were cut back, 2 bases at V and 0 bases at J, with 5 bases in the middle. This CDR3 is built from 13 residues. Per germline, CDR1 MDHEN and CDR2 SYDVKM. The CDR3 reads CASSLLDSYEQYF. For the CDR3, the DNA is TGTGCCAGCAGTTTACTAGACTCCTACGAGCAGTACTTC.

The V call is TRBV2, the J call TRBJ1-1; D not certain. The CDR3 totals 13 residues. V was cut by 6 bases and J by 0 bases, with 8 bases left in between. From germline, CDR1 is SNHLY and CDR2 FYNNEI. CDR3 DNA sequence: TGTGCCAGCAGACGGAGGATGAACACTGAAGCTTTCTTT. Translating it yields CASRRRMNTEAFF.

The J gene is TRBJ2-1, the V gene TRBV10-2, with D tentatively TRBD1 (7 bases). Trimming removed 4 bases from V and 10 bases from J, with 23 bases in between. Germline V lookup: CDR1 WSHSY, CDR2 SAAADI. This CDR3 has 16 amino acids. In nucleotides, the CDR3 is TGCGCCAGCAGTGGTTACGGGAGTAACTCACAGGGGGAGCAGTTCTTC. Translation: CASSGYGSNSQGEQFF.

The J gene is TRBJ2-7, the V gene TRBV3-1 (or the pseudogene TRBV3-2); the match to TRBD2 covers 9 bases. CDR3 size: 18 residues. V was clipped by 0 bases and J by 2 bases; unmatched bases: 11. Germline CDR1 is LGHDT and CDR2 is YNNKEL (reference sequence). Here the CDR3 reads CASSQESMRLAGTYEQYF. CDR3 nucleotide sequence: TGTGCCAGCAGCCAAGAATCAATGCGGCTAGCGGGAACCTACGAGCAGTACTTC.

The chain has TRBV6-5 and TRBJ1-6, with D unresolved. Germline CDR1 is MNHEY and CDR2 is SVGAGI. V was trimmed by 6 bases and J by 10 bases, leaving 19 bases between them. The CDR3 is made up of 15 amino acids. The CDR3 reads CASSPQDWVGSPLHF. DNA for the CDR3: TGTGCCAGCAGCCCACAAGACTGGGTAGGGTCACCCCTCCACTTT.

The chain couples TRBV7-2 to TRBJ2-6, with D hard to call. CDR3 length equals 13 residues. V lost 2 bases and J lost 5, with 4 bases in between. Germline V gives CDR1 SGHTA, CDR2 FQGNSA. The CDR3 is CASSLRRANVLTF. CDR3 nucleotides: TGTGCCAGCAGCTTAAGACGGGCCAACGTCCTGACTTTC.

This sequence joins TRBV6-5 and TRBJ2-1; 7 nucleotides agree with TRBD1. Looked up from germline, CDR1 is MNHEY and CDR2 is SVGAGI. The CDR3 runs 15 residues. V shed 5 bases and J 9 bases; nucleotides not matched to a gene: 13. The CDR3 spells CASSPGQVRPGEQFF. DNA for the CDR3: TGTGCCAGCAGTCCAGGACAGGTCCGGCCTGGTGAGCAGTTCTTC.

The gene calls are TRBV9 and TRBJ1-3; the match to TRBD1 covers 8 bases. Germline CDR1 is SGDLS and CDR2 is YYNGEE. CDR3 size: 16 residues. V shed 4 bases and J 4 bases; nucleotides not matched to a gene: 10. The CDR3 loop is CASSPSHRGNGNTIYF. CDR3 nucleotide sequence: TGTGCCAGCAGCCCTTCCCACAGGGGGAACGGAAACACCATATATTTT.

The chain carries TRBV18 and TRBJ1-1; D ambiguous. Germline-derived CDR1 and CDR2 are KGHSH and LQKENI. Trimming took off 6 bases at V and 3 bases at J, with 20 bases between the two ends. There are 16 residues in the CDR3. The CDR3 DNA reads as TGTGCCAGCTCCAAGCAACGGGATTCAAGGGACACTGAAGCTTTCTTT. The encoded protein is CASSKQRDSRDTEAFF.

The chain uses TRBV7-3 and TRBJ2-2; D uncertain. The CDR3 spans 13 residues. Germline V gene sequence: CDR1 SGHTA, CDR2 FQGTGA. The V end lost 5 bases, the J end lost 6 bases, and 10 bases lay between the germline ends. CDR3 sequence (DNA): TGTGCCAGCAGCCCTCCGGCCCCCGGGGAGCTGTTTTTT. Its translation: CASSPPAPGELFF.

The chain links TRBV3-1 (or the pseudogene TRBV3-2) to TRBJ1-2; perhaps TRBD1 as D (6 bases). With 6 bases removed from V and 4 bases from J, the gap between germline ends came to 12 bases. CDR3 length: 13 residues. The V gene's germline CDR1 is LGHDT and CDR2 YNNKEL (reference sequence). The CDR3 DNA sequence: TGTGCCAGCAGACTGGGACAAACCTATGGCTACACCTTC. Amino acids: CASRLGQTYGYTF.

The genes are TRBV27 and TRBJ1-1; D perhaps matches TRBD1 (5 bases). The CDR3 contains 16 residues. V was pared by 10 bases and J by 1 base, with 22 bases between. Germline assignment: CDR1 MNHEY and CDR2 SMNVEV (reference sequence). The CDR3 here is CATRPSRGRANTEAFF. The CDR3 DNA follows: TGTGCCACCAGACCGTCTAGGGGAAGGGCGAACACTGAAGCTTTCTTT.

V gene TRBV19 combines with J gene TRBJ1-6, with 7 bases fitting TRBD1. The CDR3 sequence is 15 residues long. The junction had 8 bases not matched to a gene; V was cut back by 4 bases and J by 8 bases. CDR1 and CDR2 (germline): LNHDA, SQIVND (reference sequence). The CDR3 DNA sequence: TGTGCCAGTAGTAACAACAGGGGTTTGGATTCACCCCTCCACTTT. Translating it yields CASSNNRGLDSPLHF.

The chain combines TRBV6-5 with TRBJ2-2, with D uncertain. Germline V gene sequence: CDR1 MNHEY, CDR2 SVGAGI. This CDR3 contains 14 residues. The germline V and J ends were trimmed by 2 bases and 1 base, with 5 bases remaining between them. The CDR3 nucleotides read TGTGCCAGCAGTTACGGGATGAACACCGGGGAGCTGTTTTTT. Translated, it gives CASSYGMNTGELFF.